This T cell receptor (beta chain) derives from a study of T cell responses to AZD1222 COVID-19 vaccine. J gave up 4 bases and V 4 bases, and 7 bases lay outside the gene matches. Germline V gene data show CDR1 as LGHDT and CDR2 as YNNKEL (reference sequence). The length of the CDR3 is 18 residues. Using immunoSEQ multiplex PCR, the repertoire was profiled, and TCRdb retains in-frame clones only, with some absent. The sample carries tens of thousands of clones, 65% to 85% recorded once. V and J are TRBV3-1 (or the pseudogene TRBV3-2) and TRBJ2-1, with 16 bases identical to TRBD2. The sequencing here drew on peripheral blood, taken 28 days after the second AZD1222 dose. The receptor's source is an adult who received the AZD1222 COVID-19 vaccine. The DNA for the CDR3 is TGTGCCAGCAGCCCACCGTCGGGACTAGCGGGAGGGTACAATGAGCAGTTCTTC. This gives the protein CASSPPSGLAGGYNEQFF.